This T cell receptor beta chain is from a study of radiotherapy plus CTLA-4 blockade in lung cancer. Study background: Objective response was observed in about 19% of patients, and disease control in around 31%. Study outcomes and limitations: Clones derived from tumor TCRs expanded in blood after radiotherapy plus ipilimumab. Alongside interferon-beta, early blood T cell clone dynamics were reportedly the best predictor of response.

Comments on this clone: Antigen specificity is unknown.

The CDR3 is 15 amino acids. V lost 2 bases and J lost 0, with 8 bases in between. The germline V gene encodes CDR1 SNHLY and CDR2 FYNNEI. Sequenced by immunoSEQ multiplex PCR; TCRdb stores in-frame clones only, minus some. This sample yields about 49,000 clones, of which about 88% are seen a single time; 7.8% belongs to the top ten. Focal radiation plus CTLA-4 blockade with ipilimumab was administered to patients who had chemo-refractory metastatic non-small-cell lung cancer. This TCR derives from a human donor with non-small cell lung cancer whose response to radiotherapy plus ipilimumab could not be evaluated. The specimen was peripheral blood, collected from a patient treated with radiotherapy plus ipilimumab. The chain couples TRBV2 to TRBJ2-1, with unresolved D. This CDR3 is CASSEQASSYNEQFF. The CDR3 DNA sequence: TGTGCCAGCAGTGAACAGGCGAGCTCCTACAATGAGCAGTTCTTC.